These T cell receptor beta chains were read from a single sample in a study of shared clonotypes between healthy human individuals. Sequencing was performed with immunoSEQ multiplex PCR; in TCRdb, only in-frame clones are kept and a portion is missing. The table has about 590,000 clones, over 95% seen once. The sequenced sample consisted of naive CD8+ T cells sorted from blood. The receptor set was obtained from a woman under 40 in good health. The CDR3 runs from the conserved cysteine through the conserved F or W. Each record gives: D gene, V gene, J gene, clone size, CDR3 protein, CDR3 DNA. A D gene is named only where the DNA matches it firmly. The size entry is marked missing in some rows and otherwise reads once, few, many or a size class.

TRBD2,TRBV4-2,TRBJ2-7,NA,CASSQKREGYEQYF,TGTGCCAGCAGCCAAAAGCGGGAGGGCTACGAGCAGTACTTC
NA,TRBV11-2,TRBJ2-3,NA,CASSLGQDTQYF,TGTGCCAGCAGCTTAGGGCAGGATACGCAGTATTTT
NA,TRBV15,TRBJ1-3,once,CATSREAGPGNTIYF,TGTGCCACCAGCAGAGAGGCGGGCCCCGGAAACACCATATATTTT
NA,TRBV11-2,TRBJ2-7,NA,CASRLGGAVYEQYF,TGTGCCAGCAGGCTCGGGGGTGCTGTCTACGAGCAGTACTTC
TRBD1,TRBV5-6,TRBJ1-2,NA,CASSPGQSSPNYGYTF,TGTGCCAGCAGTCCGGGACAGTCCTCCCCTAACTATGGCTACACCTTC
NA,TRBV6-5,TRBJ1-1,NA,CATKVIPEGTEAFF,TGTGCCACCAAAGTTATCCCTGAGGGAACTGAAGCTTTCTTT
NA,TRBV11-2,TRBJ2-7,NA,CASSFSEGHEQYF,TGTGCCAGCAGCTTTTCGGAGGGACACGAGCAGTACTTC
NA,TRBV7-9,TRBJ1-1,NA,CASSLLGHTVEVTEAFF,TGTGCCAGCAGCTTATTGGGTCACACGGTCGAGGTCACTGAAGCTTTCTTT
NA,TRBV18,TRBJ1-5,NA,CASSPGYQPQHF,TGTGCCAGCTCACCAGGCTATCAGCCCCAGCATTTT
TRBD1,TRBV5-6,TRBJ1-1,NA,CASSLNLGQPNTEAFF,TGTGCCAGCAGCTTGAATTTGGGACAGCCTAACACTGAAGCTTTCTTT
TRBD2,TRBV19,TRBJ2-7,NA,CASSSGLAETSYEQYF,TGTGCCAGTAGCAGCGGACTAGCGGAGACTTCCTACGAGCAGTACTTC
TRBD2,TRBV28,TRBJ2-1,NA,CASSYPPSGSSYNEQFF,TGTGCCAGCAGTTATCCTCCTAGCGGAAGCTCCTACAATGAGCAGTTCTTC
NA,TRBV4-1,TRBJ2-7,once,CASSQALLAGEQYF,TGCGCCAGCAGCCAAGCCCTCCTAGCCGGCGAGCAGTACTTC
NA,TRBV28,TRBJ2-5,NA,CASSSTGSGVLETQYF,TGTGCCAGCAGTTCAACAGGGTCAGGGGTATTGGAGACCCAGTACTTC
TRBD1,TRBV29-1,TRBJ1-2,NA,CSVLDRQGGYTF,TGCAGCGTTCTGGACAGACAGGGTGGCTACACCTTC
NA,TRBV4-1,TRBJ2-2,NA,CASSHPWGGPSAGELFF,TGCGCCAGCAGCCATCCCTGGGGGGGGCCGTCGGCCGGGGAGCTGTTTTTT
TRBD1,TRBV2,TRBJ1-1,NA,CASRVTTGGDTEAFF,TGTGCCAGCAGAGTTACGACAGGGGGGGACACTGAAGCTTTCTTT
NA,TRBV11-2,TRBJ2-1,NA,CASSLAALGLLTYNEQFF,TGTGCCAGCAGCTTAGCGGCATTAGGGTTGTTAACCTACAATGAGCAGTTCTTC
TRBD1,TRBV27,TRBJ1-4,NA,CASSSGGGSETNEKLFF,TGTGCCAGCAGTTCAGGAGGGGGCTCAGAAACTAATGAAAAACTGTTTTTT
NA,TRBV25-1,TRBJ2-7,NA,CASSATVRYEQYF,TGTGCCAGCAGTGCGACAGTTCGATACGAGCAGTACTTC
TRBD1,TRBV4-1,TRBJ2-5,NA,CASSQVIIPQTGPLVGTQYF,TGCGCCAGCAGCCAAGTCATTATCCCCCAGACAGGGCCTTTGGTCGGGACCCAGTACTTC
TRBD2,TRBV27,TRBJ2-7,NA,CASRYPGGEQYF,TGTGCCAGCAGGTACCCGGGGGGCGAGCAGTACTTC
NA,TRBV6-5,TRBJ1-1,NA,CASTPGLLQAEAFF,TGTGCCAGCACCCCGGGACTCCTTCAGGCTGAAGCTTTCTTT
TRBD2,TRBV28,TRBJ2-1,NA,CASSLSASGRYEQFF,TGTGCCAGCAGTTTATCTGCTAGCGGGAGGTATGAGCAGTTCTTC
TRBD2,TRBV7-7,TRBJ2-5,NA,CASSLGNSGRQETQYF,TGTGCCAGCAGCTTAGGTAATAGCGGGCGCCAAGAGACCCAGTACTTC